These 22 T cell receptor beta chains were all obtained from the same sample, sequenced in a study of T cells after yellow fever vaccination. One entry per CDR3 protein results from TCRdb running MiXCR on the 5' RACE reads. Seen here are over 110,000 distinct CDR3 sequences, 7.7% observed once, and the top ten hold approximately 0.67%. The sample in question was CD4+ T cells sorted from PBMCs, obtained 5 days after the yellow fever booster vaccination. All receptors derive from a man aged 30 to 45 who received the YFV17D yellow fever vaccine.

This clonotype was seen a few times. V and J are TRBV20-1 and TRBJ2-1, with 10 bases aligning to TRBD2. Germline V gene data show CDR1 as DFQATT and CDR2 as SNEGSKA (reference sequence). This CDR3 contains 15 residues. After removal of 6 bases from V and 8 bases from J, the junction contained 13 bases not matched to a gene. The CDR3 is CSARPSGRAQDEQFF. CDR3 DNA: TGCAGTGCCCGACCGAGCGGGAGGGCCCAGGATGAGCAGTTCTTC.

In this sample, this clonotype turned up many times. The chain employs TRBV29-1 and TRBJ2-1; TRBD1 aligns across 7 bases. V was clipped by 1 base and J by 12 bases; unmatched bases: 3. This CDR3 comprises 11 residues. CDR1 is SQVTM, CDR2 ANQGSEA, per germline. CDR3 sequence reads: CSVEVGDRQFF. The CDR3 DNA sequence: TGCAGCGTTGAAGTGGGGGACAGGCAGTTCTTC.

Concerning this clonotype itself: A much larger clone is a single base away; this may be a read error. The J gene is TRBJ1-1, the V gene TRBV10-3; unclear D gene. The germline V gene encodes CDR1 ENHRY and CDR2 SYGVKD. The ends were cut back, 2 bases at V and 6 bases at J, with 13 bases in the middle. This CDR3 is 14 amino acids long. The CDR3 DNA reads as TGTGCCATCAGTGAGGTATCCGGCTCCTCTGAAGCTTTCTTT. As protein: CAISEVSGSSEAFF.

This clonotype was detected many times. The V gene is TRBV10-3, the J gene TRBJ2-1; D not resolved. Trimming left V 0 bases short and J 9 bases short, with 6 bases between. The germline CDR1 and CDR2 sequences are ENHRY and SYGVKD. The CDR3 covers 12 residues. DNA of the CDR3: TGTGCCATCAGTGAGTCCTTCGGTGAGCAGTTCTTC. This sequence encodes CAISESFGEQFF.

This chain connects TRBV6-2 or TRBV6-3 to TRBJ2-7; possible D gene TRBD1, 6 bases. The V gene's germline CDR1 is MNHEY and CDR2 SVGEGT. CDR3 size: 15 residues. The ends were cut back, 7 bases at V and 0 bases at J, with 16 bases in the middle. CDR3: CASTTGIRDSYEQYF. In DNA form, the CDR3 reads TGTGCCAGCACTACAGGGATACGCGACTCCTACGAGCAGTACTTC.

This clonotype was picked up a small number of times. This chain connects TRBV7-8 to TRBJ1-2; weak D call: TRBD1 (6 bases). V shed 5 bases and J shed 0 bases, with 16 bases lying between them. The CDR3 runs 16 residues. Germline CDR1 and CDR2: SGHVS and FQNEAQ. For the CDR3, the DNA is TGTGCCAGCAGCGCCTCCGGGACACCTACTAACTATGGCTACACCTTC. Its translation is CASSASGTPTNYGYTF.

This clonotype was seen at least ten times. The gene calls are TRBV27 and TRBJ2-7; D may correspond to TRBD1 or TRBD2 (5 bases each). CDR1 is MNHEY, CDR2 SMNVEV, per germline (reference sequence). This CDR3 is 15 amino acids long. Deletions cut 5 bases from V and 0 bases from J, with 14 bases between. DNA for the CDR3: TGTGCCAGCAGTCTTGTACGGGGCAGCTCCTACGAGCAGTACTTC. It codes for CASSLVRGSSYEQYF.

This clonotype has a count of ten or more. This chain links TRBV10-3 with TRBJ2-5; D might be TRBD1 (6 bases). Germline V gene lookup returns CDR1 ENHRY and CDR2 SYGVKD. V lost 3 bases and J 5 bases, leaving 10 bases between the germline ends. The CDR3 spans 13 residues. The CDR3, as DNA: TGTGCCATCAGTGAATCAGGGGTCGAGACCCAGTACTTC. It encodes CAISESGVETQYF.

A few counts support this clonotype. V usage is TRBV28 and J usage is TRBJ2-7, with D unresolved. The CDR3 extends over 12 amino acids. The V and J ends lost 6 bases and 2 bases respectively, with 8 bases between them. Germline V CDR1 and CDR2: MDHEN, SYDVKM. The CDR3, as DNA: TGTGCCAGCAGCGACGGTCCCTACGAGCAGTACTTC. This gives the protein CASSDGPYEQYF.

This clonotype was picked up many times. V and J are TRBV23-1 and TRBJ2-7, with TRBD2 matching 15 bases. TRBV23-1 is known as an ORF, though its function is uncertain. The CDR3 consists of 19 residues. The J segment lost 3 bases and the V segment lost 2 bases, leaving 11 bases of the junction unmatched. The CDR3 DNA reads TGCGCCAGCAGTCAAGGGACTAGCGGGAGGAGGGCCAGGGTCTACGAGCAGTACTTC. It is translated as CASSQGTSGRRARVYEQYF.

This clonotype occurred many times. The V call is TRBV27, the J call TRBJ2-2; 10 positions agree with TRBD2. The V and J ends lost 5 bases and 4 bases, in that order; junction bases with no gene match: 16. The CDR3 sequence is 19 residues long. The germline V gene encodes CDR1 MNHEY and CDR2 SMNVEV (reference sequence). CDR3 sequence (DNA): TGTGCCAGCAGTAAACCGGGACTAGCGCGAGTCGGGGGCACCGGGGAGCTGTTTTTT. It codes for CASSKPGLARVGGTGELFF.

This clonotype was detected many times. The V gene is TRBV5-1, the J gene TRBJ2-1; D is unresolved. Germline V gene lookup returns CDR1 SGHRS and CDR2 YFSETQ. The CDR3 is 13 amino acids. Trimming left V 6 bases short and J 3 bases short, with 10 bases between. The CDR3 here is CASKSQDYNEQFF. CDR3 coding DNA: TGCGCCAGCAAGAGCCAGGACTACAATGAGCAGTTCTTC.

CDR3 nucleotide sequence: TGTGCCAGTAGTTCCGGGACTAGTATTGATACGCAGTATTTT. It codes for CASSSGTSIDTQYF. This chain connects TRBV19 to TRBJ2-3, with 8 bases lining up with TRBD2. CDR3 size: 14 residues. Looked up from germline, CDR1 is LNHDA and CDR2 is SQIVND (reference sequence). V was pared by 5 bases and J by 6 bases, with 7 bases of the junction left unmatched.

About this clonotype itself: Since a much larger clone is just one base distant, this may be a read error. The chain couples TRBV27 to TRBJ2-2, with D perhaps matching TRBD2 (5 bases). The CDR3 runs to 16 residues. The germline V gene has CDR1 MNHEY and CDR2 SMNVEV (reference sequence). V lost 5 bases, J lost 4 bases, and 17 bases lay in between. The CDR3 DNA follows: TGTGCCAGCAGTCACCGAATCAGAGAGGGCACCGGGGAGCTGTTTTTT. Amino acid sequence: CASSHRIREGTGELFF.

This clonotype was observed a few times. The V gene is TRBV7-3, the J gene TRBJ2-1; perhaps TRBD2 as D (6 bases). This CDR3 is 15 amino acids long. The ends were cut back, 3 bases at V and 5 bases at J, with 14 bases in the middle. The germline gives CDR1 SGHTA, CDR2 FQGTGA. The chain's CDR3 is CASSFSGGGNNEQFF. DNA for the CDR3: TGTGCCAGCAGCTTTAGCGGAGGCGGGAACAATGAGCAGTTCTTC.

This clonotype was observed many times. V gene TRBV4-3 combines with J gene TRBJ2-1, with TRBD2 matching 12 bases. V was clipped by 4 bases and J by 6 bases; unmatched bases: 7. The CDR3 runs 16 residues. CDR1 LGHNA and CDR2 YSLEER come from the germline V gene. CDR3: CASSPTQTSGSNEQFF. CDR3 DNA: TGCGCCAGCAGCCCGACCCAGACTAGCGGGAGCAATGAGCAGTTCTTC.

This clonotype was detected ten times or more. The CDR3 region is CASSERTSGSADTQYF. CDR3 sequence (DNA): TGTGCCAGCAGCGAACGGACTAGCGGGAGTGCTGATACGCAGTATTTT. The chain couples TRBV9 to TRBJ2-3, with TRBD2 matching over 13 bases. The CDR3 spans 16 residues. Trimming cost V 3 bases and J 6 bases; bases outside gene matches: 7. Germline V gene data show CDR1 as SGDLS and CDR2 as YYNGEE.

At least ten counts were recorded for this clonotype. This sequence joins TRBV29-1 and TRBJ2-7; TRBD2 agrees at 7 bases. Germline CDR1 SQVTM, CDR2 ANQGSEA. CDR3 length: 13 residues. J lost 2 bases, V lost 4 bases, and 5 bases had no gene match. The CDR3 coding sequence is TGCAGCGTTGTGCTAGCGGACCCCTACGAGCAGTACTTC. Its translation is CSVVLADPYEQYF.

This clonotype was counted at least ten times. V usage is TRBV7-2 and J usage is TRBJ2-4, with D unresolved. Trimming stripped 5 bases from V and 0 bases from J, with 11 bases between. The CDR3 contains 15 residues. The germline CDR1 and CDR2 sequences are SGHTA and FQGNSA. The CDR3 sequence: CASSTSTGAKNIQYF. DNA of the CDR3: TGTGCCAGCAGCACTTCTACCGGAGCCAAAAACATTCAGTACTTC.

The chain links TRBV5-5 to TRBJ1-5; 7 nucleotides align to TRBD1. The length of the CDR3 is 14 residues. Germline-derived CDR1 and CDR2 are SGHKS and YYEKEE (reference sequence). J gave up 6 bases and V 3 bases, and 6 bases lay outside the gene matches. The chain's CDR3 is CASSWGQLGQPQHF. The DNA of the CDR3 is TGTGCCAGCAGCTGGGGACAGTTGGGTCAGCCCCAGCATTTT.

This clonotype was seen at least ten times. The chain combines TRBV25-1 with TRBJ2-1, with TRBD2 identical over 14 bases. Germline V gene lookup returns CDR1 MGHDK and CDR2 SYGVNS. This CDR3 is built from 18 residues. The V and J ends lost 6 bases and 9 bases, in that order; junction bases with no gene match: 16. CDR3 loop: CASRMGGAGLAGDREQFF. CDR3 DNA: TGTGCCAGCAGGATGGGAGGTGCGGGACTAGCGGGAGATCGTGAGCAGTTCTTC.

This clonotype was seen repeatedly, ten times or more. The V call is TRBV27, the J call TRBJ1-5; D is uncertain. Germline V CDR1 and CDR2: MNHEY, SMNVEV (reference sequence). This CDR3 has 15 amino acids. The germline V and J ends were trimmed by 2 bases and 5 bases, with 13 bases remaining between them. The CDR3 reads CASSLRGRSDQPQHF. The CDR3 region has the DNA TGTGCCAGCAGTTTAAGAGGAAGAAGCGATCAGCCCCAGCATTTT.